This T cell receptor (beta chain) was retrieved from a study of T-cell reconstitution after alpha-beta-depleted transplantation in children. CDR1 is SGHTA, CDR2 FQGTGA, per germline. V was clipped by 5 bases and J by 5 bases; unmatched bases: 8. The CDR3 runs to 15 residues. TCRbeta library construction was performed incorporating unique molecular identifiers. TCRdb called the PCR reads again in MiXCR, with one record for every CDR3 protein. The table has about 500,000 distinct CDR3 sequences, about an eighth seen once; the top ten hold 11% to 15%. The study, taken as a whole, reports: Several hundred graft clones that had expanded were reportedly the source of alpha-beta T cells about two months after transplant. T-cell counts and diversity at one year post-transplant came mainly from newly produced T cells. Some patients showed high day-60 TCRbeta diversity, which derived from surviving recipient T cells and thymic progenitors.

About this clonotype itself: Its antigen remains unknown.

The material was PBMCs, mostly from graft donor cells, obtained 180 days after TCRalphabeta/CD19-depleted stem cell transplant. This receptor was identified in a female patient aged 2 to 10 who had a stem cell transplant for aplastic anemia, so the T cells may come from the graft donor. The genes are TRBV7-3 and TRBJ2-2; 7 positions agree with TRBD2. CDR3 sequence: CASSPPAGATGELFF. CDR3 nucleotide sequence: TGTGCCAGCAGCCCCCCGGCGGGAGCGACCGGGGAGCTGTTTTTT.